This TCR beta chain comes out of a study of T cells in Graves' hyperthyroidism and ophthalmopathy. Amplification of TCR beta CDR3 regions used RNA as the template. First-round RT-PCR with HTBI primers amplified the TCR CDR3 region. TCRdb recomputed calls from the multiplex PCR reads with MiXCR, one row per CDR3 protein. This table holds 550,000 to 600,000 distinct CDR3 sequences, over 12% found once. Many counts were recorded for this clonotype. The clonotype comes from a woman in her late teens or twenties with Graves' ophthalmopathy. Source material: blood.

CDR3 bases: TGTGCCAGCAGTTTACAGGGGGTTGGTTACGGCGAGCAGTACTTC. Amino acid sequence: CASSLQGVGYGEQYF. The chain combines TRBV27 with TRBJ2-7; 7 nucleotides match TRBD1. Germline trimming cut 2 bases from V and 6 bases from J; bases unmatched to any gene: 10. From germline, CDR1 is MNHEY and CDR2 SMNVEV (reference sequence). This CDR3 comprises 15 residues.